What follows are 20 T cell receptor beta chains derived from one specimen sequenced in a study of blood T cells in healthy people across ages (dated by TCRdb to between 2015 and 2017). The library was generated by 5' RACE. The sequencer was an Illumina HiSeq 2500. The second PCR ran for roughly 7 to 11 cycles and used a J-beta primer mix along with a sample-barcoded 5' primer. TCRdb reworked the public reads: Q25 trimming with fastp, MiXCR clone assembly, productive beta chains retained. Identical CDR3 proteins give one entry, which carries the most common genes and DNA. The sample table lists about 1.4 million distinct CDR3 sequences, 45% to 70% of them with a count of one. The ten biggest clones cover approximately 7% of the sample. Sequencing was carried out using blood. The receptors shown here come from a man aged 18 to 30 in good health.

CDR3 sequence reads: CASSQDGTGGTGELFF. As DNA, the CDR3 is TGCGCCAGCAGCCAAGATGGGACAGGGGGAACCGGGGAGCTGTTTTTT. This rearrangement joins TRBV4-3 to TRBJ2-2, with 11 bases identical to TRBD1. The CDR3 has 16 amino acids. The V gene's germline CDR1 is LGHNA and CDR2 YSLEER. V was clipped by 0 bases and J by 5 bases; unmatched bases: 2.

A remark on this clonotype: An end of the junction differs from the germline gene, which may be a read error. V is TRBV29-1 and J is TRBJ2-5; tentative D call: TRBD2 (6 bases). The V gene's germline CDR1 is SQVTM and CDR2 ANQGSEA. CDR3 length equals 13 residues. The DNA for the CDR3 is TGCAGCGTACCTTCGGACTACCAAGAGACCCGGTACTTC. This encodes CSVPSDYQETRYF.

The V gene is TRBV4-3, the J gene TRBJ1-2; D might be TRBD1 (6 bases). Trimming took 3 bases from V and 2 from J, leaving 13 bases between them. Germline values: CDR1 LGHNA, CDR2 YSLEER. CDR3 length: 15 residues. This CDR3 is CASSHGQGRNYGYTF. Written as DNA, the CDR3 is TGCGCCAGCAGCCATGGTCAGGGGCGCAACTATGGCTACACCTTC.

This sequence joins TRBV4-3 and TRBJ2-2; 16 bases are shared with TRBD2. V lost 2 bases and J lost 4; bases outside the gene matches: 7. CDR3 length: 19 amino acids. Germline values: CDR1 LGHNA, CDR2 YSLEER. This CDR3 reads CASSQIGTSGGVVTGELFF. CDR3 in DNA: TGCGCCAGCAGCCAAATCGGGACTAGCGGGGGGGTGGTCACCGGGGAGCTGTTTTTT.

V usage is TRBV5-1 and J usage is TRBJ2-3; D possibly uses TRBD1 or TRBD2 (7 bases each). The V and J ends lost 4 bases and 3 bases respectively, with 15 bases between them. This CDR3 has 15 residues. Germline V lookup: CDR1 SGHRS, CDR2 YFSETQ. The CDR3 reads CASSKGAGETDTQYF. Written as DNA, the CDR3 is TGCGCCAGCAGCAAGGGGGCGGGAGAGACAGATACGCAGTATTTT.

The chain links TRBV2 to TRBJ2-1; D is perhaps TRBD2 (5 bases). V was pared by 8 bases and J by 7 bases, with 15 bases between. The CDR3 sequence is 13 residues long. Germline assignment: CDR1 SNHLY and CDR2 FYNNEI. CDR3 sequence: CASRAGPGNEQFF. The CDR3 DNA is TGTGCCAGCCGGGCAGGCCCGGGGAATGAGCAGTTCTTC.

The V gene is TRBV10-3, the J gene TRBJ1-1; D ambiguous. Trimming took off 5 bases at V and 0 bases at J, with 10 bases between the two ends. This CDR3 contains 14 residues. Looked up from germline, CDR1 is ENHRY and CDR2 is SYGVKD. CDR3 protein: CAISPAGMNTEAFF. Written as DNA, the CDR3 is TGTGCCATCAGTCCAGCGGGTATGAACACTGAAGCTTTCTTT.

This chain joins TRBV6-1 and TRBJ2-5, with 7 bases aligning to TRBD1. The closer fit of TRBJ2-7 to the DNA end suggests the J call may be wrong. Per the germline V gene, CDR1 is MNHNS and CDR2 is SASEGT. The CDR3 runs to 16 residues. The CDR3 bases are TGTGCCAGCAGGGACGACAGGGTTTCACACTCCTACGAGCAGTACTTC. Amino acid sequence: CASRDDRVSHSYEQYF.

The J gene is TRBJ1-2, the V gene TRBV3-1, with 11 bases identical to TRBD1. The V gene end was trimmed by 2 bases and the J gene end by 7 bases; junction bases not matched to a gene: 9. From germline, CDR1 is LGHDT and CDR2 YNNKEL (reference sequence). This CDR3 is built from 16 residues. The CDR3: CASSQNPQGQGGGYTF. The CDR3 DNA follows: TGTGCCAGCAGCCAAAACCCCCAGGGACAGGGGGGTGGCTACACCTTC.

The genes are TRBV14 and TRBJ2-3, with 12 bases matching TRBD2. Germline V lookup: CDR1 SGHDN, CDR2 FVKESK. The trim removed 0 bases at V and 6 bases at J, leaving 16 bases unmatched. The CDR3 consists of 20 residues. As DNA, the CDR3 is TGTGCCAGCAGCCAAGATAGCCTAGCGGGAGGGCCGACCTGGCCCGATACGCAGTATTTT. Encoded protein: CASSQDSLAGGPTWPDTQYF.

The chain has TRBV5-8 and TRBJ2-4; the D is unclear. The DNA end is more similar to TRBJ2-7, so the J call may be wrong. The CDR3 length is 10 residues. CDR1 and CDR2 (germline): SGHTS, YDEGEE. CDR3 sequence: CASTFCEQYF. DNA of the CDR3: TGTGCCAGCACATTCTGCGAGCAGTACTTC.

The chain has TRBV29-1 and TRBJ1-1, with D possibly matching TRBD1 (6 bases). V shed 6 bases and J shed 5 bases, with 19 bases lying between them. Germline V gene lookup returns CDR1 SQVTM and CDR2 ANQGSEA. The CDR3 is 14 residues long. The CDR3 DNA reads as TGCAGCGTCGAACAGGGACGGGGGGGTACTGAAGCTTTCTTT. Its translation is CSVEQGRGGTEAFF. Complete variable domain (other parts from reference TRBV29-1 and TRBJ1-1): SAVISQKPSRDICQRGTSLTIQCQVDSQVTMMFWYRQQPGQSLTLIATANQGSEATYESGFVIDKFPISRPNLTFSTLTVSNMSPEDSSIYLCSVEQGRGGTEAFFGQGTRLTVV.

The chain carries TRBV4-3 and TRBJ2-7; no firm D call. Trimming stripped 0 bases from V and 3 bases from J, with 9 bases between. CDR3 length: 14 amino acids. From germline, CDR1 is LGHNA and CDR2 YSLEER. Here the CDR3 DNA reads TGCGCCAGCAGCCAAGATCGCGCCCACTACGAGCAGTACTTC. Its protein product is CASSQDRAHYEQYF.

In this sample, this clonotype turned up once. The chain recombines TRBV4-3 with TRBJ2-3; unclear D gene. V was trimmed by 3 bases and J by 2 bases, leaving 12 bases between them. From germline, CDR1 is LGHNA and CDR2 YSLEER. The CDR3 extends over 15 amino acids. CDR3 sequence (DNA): TGCGCCAGCAGCCAGGTACGGGCCTCCACAGATACGCAGTATTTT. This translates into CASSQVRASTDTQYF.

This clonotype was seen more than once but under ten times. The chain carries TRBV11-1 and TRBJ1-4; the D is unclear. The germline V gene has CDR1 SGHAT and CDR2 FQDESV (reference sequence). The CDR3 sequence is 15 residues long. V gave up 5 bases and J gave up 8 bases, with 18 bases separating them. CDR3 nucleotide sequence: TGTGCCAGCAGCCCGGCCGGGAGGATTGCGGAAAAACTGTTTTTT. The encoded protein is CASSPAGRIAEKLFF.

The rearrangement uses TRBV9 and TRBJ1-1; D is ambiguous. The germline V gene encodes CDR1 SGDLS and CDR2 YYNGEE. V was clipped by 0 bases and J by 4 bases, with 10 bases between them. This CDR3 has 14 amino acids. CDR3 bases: TGTGCCAGCAGCGTAGACCCGAATCCCACTGAAGCTTTCTTT. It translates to CASSVDPNPTEAFF. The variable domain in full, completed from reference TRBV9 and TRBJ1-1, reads DSGVTQTPKHLITATGQRVTLRCSPRSGDLSVYWYQQSLDQGLQFLIQYYNGEERAKGNILERFSAQQFPDLHSELNLSSLELGDSALYFCASSVDPNPTEAFFGQGTRLTVV.

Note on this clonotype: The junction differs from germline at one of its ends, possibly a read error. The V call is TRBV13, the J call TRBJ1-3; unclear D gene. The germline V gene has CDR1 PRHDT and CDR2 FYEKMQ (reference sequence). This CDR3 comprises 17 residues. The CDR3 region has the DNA TGTGCCGGCAGCCAGTCAGCCTTCTCGAGAAGGGGAAACACCATATATTTT. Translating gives CAGSQSAFSRRGNTIYF.

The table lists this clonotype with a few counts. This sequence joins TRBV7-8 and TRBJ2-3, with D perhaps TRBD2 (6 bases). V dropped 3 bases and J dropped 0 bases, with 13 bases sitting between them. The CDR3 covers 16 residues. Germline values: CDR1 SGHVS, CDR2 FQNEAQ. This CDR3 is CASSFSSAASTDTQYF. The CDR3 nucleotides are TGTGCCAGCAGCTTTTCTAGCGCAGCAAGCACAGATACGCAGTATTTT.

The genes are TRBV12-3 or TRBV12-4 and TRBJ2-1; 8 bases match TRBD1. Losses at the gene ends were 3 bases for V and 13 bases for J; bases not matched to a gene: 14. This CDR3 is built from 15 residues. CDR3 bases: TGTGCCAGCAGTTTGCGCAGGGGGCCCTCAGAGACCCAGTTCTTC. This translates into CASSLRRGPSETQFF.

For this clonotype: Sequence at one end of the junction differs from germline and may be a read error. The CDR3 coding sequence is TGTGCCAGCAGTGTCCCTAGCGGGGGGGCCCAAAAGACCCAGTACTTC. Translating gives CASSVPSGGAQKTQYF. The J gene is TRBJ2-5, the V gene TRBV6-1; 12 bases match TRBD2. The CDR3 sequence is 16 residues long. Germline CDR1 is MNHNS and CDR2 is SASEGT.